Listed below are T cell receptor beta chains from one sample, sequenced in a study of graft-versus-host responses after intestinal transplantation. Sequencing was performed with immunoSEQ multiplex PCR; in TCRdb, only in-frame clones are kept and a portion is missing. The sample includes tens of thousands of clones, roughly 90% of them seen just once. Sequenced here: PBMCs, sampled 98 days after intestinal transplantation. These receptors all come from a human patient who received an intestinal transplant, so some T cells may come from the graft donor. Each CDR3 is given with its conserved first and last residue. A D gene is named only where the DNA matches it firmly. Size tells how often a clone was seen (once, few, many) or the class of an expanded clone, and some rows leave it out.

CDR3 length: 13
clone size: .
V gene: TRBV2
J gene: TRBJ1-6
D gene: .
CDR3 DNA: TGTGCTAGCAGTCCGGATGCCTATTCACCCCTCCACTTT
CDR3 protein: CASSPDAYSPLHF

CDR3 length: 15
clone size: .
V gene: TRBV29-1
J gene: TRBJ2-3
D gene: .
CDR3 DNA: TGCAGCGTTCCGGGCCACGCGGGAAGCACAGATACGCAGTATTTT
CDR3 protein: CSVPGHAGSTDTQYF

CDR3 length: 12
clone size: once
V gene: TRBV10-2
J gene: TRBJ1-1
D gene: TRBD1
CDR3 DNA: TGCGCCAGCGGACAGGGCCAAACTGAAGCTTTCTTT
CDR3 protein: CASGQGQTEAFF

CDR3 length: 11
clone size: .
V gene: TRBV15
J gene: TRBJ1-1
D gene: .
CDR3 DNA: TGTGCCACCAGCAGAGGGCAGGAAGCTTTCTTT
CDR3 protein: CATSRGQEAFF

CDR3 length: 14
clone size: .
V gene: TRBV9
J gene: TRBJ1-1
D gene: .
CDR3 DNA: TGTGCCAGCAGCCTAGTCGGGGGGAACACTGAAGCTTTCTTT
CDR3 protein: CASSLVGGNTEAFF

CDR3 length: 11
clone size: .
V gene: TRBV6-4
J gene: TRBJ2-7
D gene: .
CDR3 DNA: TGTGCCAGCAGCCTGACCTACGAGCAGTACTTC
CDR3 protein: CASSLTYEQYF

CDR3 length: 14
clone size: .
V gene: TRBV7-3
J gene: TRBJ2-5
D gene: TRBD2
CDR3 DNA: TGTGCCAGCAGCCCCCACGGGGGGACAGAGACCCAGTACTTC
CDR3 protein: CASSPHGGTETQYF

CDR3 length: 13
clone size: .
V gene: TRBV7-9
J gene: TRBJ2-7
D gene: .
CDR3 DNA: TGTGCCAGCAGCGGAGGGACTTCCTACGAGCAGTACTTC
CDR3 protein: CASSGGTSYEQYF

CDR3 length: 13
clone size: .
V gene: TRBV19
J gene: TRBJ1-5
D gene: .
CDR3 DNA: TGTGCCAGTAGTATGCAGGGCAATCAGCCCCAGCATTTT
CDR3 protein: CASSMQGNQPQHF

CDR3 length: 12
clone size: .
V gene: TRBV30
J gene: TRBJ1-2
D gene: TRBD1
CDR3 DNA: TGTGCCGGTTCGACAGGGGGCTATGGCTACACCTTC
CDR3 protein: CAGSTGGYGYTF

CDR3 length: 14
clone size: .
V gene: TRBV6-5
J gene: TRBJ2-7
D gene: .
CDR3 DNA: TGTGCCAGCAGTTACTCGAGTTTCTCCTACGAGCAGTACTTC
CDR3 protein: CASSYSSFSYEQYF

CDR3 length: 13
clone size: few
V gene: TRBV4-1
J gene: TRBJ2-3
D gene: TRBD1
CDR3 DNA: TGCGCCAGCAGGCGACAGGGGACAGATACGCAGTATTTT
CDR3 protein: CASRRQGTDTQYF

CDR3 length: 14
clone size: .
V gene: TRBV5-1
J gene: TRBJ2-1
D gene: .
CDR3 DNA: TGCGCCAGCAGCTTGGATGTACGTCTCCTGCCGACGTTCTTC
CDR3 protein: CASSLDVRLLPTFF

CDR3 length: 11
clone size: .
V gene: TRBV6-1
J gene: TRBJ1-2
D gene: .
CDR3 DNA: TGTGCCAGCAGTGGAAGGGGTGGCTACACCTTC
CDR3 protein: CASSGRGGYTF

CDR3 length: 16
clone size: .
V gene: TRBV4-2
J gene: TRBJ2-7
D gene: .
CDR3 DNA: TGTGCCAGCAGCCAAGATCTGACTACGCTTTCCTACGAGCAGTACTTC
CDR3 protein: CASSQDLTTLSYEQYF

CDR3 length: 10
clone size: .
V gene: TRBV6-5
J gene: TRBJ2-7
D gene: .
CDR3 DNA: TGTGCCAGCAGTGACTACGAGCAGTACTTC
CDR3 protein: CASSDYEQYF

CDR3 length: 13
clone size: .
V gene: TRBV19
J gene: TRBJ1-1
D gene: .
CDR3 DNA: TGTGCCAGTAGTATTGAGGGGGACACTGAAGCTTTCTTT
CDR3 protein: CASSIEGDTEAFF

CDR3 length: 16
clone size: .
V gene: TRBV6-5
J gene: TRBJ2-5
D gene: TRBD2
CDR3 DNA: TGTGCCAGCAGTTACGGACTAGCGGGGGGGCAAGAGGCCCAGTACTTC
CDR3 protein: CASSYGLAGGQEAQYF

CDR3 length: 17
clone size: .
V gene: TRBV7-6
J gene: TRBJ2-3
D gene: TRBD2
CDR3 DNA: TGTGCCAGCAGCTCCGGTGGGGCGGGGGGGCGTACAGATACGCAGTATTTT
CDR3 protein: CASSSGGAGGRTDTQYF

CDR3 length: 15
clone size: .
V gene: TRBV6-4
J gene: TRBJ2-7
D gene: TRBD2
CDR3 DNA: TGTGCCAGCAGTCCCAATCCCGGGACTATCTACGAGCAGTACTTC
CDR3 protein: CASSPNPGTIYEQYF

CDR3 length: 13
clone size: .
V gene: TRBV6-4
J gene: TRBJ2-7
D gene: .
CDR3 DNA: TGTGCCAGCAGTGACTACTACTCCTACGAGCAGTACTTC
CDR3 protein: CASSDYYSYEQYF

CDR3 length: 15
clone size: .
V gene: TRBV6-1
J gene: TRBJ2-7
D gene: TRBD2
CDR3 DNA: TGTGCCAGCAGTCGGACTAGCGGGACCTCCCGGGAGCAGTACTTC
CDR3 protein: CASSRTSGTSREQYF

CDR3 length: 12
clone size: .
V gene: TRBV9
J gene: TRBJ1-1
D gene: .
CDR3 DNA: TGTGCCAGCAGTCCTCTGGGGGAGGGAGCTTTCTTT
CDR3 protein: CASSPLGEGAFF

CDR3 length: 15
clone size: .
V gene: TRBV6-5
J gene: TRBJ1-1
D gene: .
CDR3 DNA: TGTGCCAGCAGTTACACCACAGACTCGAACACTGAAGCTTTCTTT
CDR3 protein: CASSYTTDSNTEAFF

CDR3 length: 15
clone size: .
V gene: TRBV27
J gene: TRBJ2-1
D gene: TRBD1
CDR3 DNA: TGTGCCAGCACCTTCGGACAGGGGGAATTTGGTGAGCAGTTCTTC
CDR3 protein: CASTFGQGEFGEQFF

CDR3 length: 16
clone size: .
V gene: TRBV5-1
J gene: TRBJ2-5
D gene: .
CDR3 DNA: TGCGCCAGCAGCTTGGGTTCCAATTTAGCAGGGGAGACCCAGTACTTC
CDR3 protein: CASSLGSNLAGETQYF

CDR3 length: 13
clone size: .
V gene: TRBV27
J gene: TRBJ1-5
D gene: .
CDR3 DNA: TGTGCCAGCAAATCGGATAGCAATCAGCCCCAGCATTTT
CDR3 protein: CASKSDSNQPQHF

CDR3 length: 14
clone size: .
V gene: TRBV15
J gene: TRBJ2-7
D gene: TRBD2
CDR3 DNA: TGTGCCACCAGCAGGGGGCGGGGACTAGGCGAGCAGTACTTC
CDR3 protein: CATSRGRGLGEQYF

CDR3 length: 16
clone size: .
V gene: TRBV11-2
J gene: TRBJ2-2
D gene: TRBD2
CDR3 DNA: TGTGCCAGCAGCCGCCGGGAGGTGGGGAACACCGGGGAGCTGTTTTTT
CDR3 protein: CASSRREVGNTGELFF

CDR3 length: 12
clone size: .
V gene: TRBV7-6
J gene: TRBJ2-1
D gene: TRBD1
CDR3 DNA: TGTGCCAGCAGTCAGGGGGAATATGAGCAGTTCTTC
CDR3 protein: CASSQGEYEQFF

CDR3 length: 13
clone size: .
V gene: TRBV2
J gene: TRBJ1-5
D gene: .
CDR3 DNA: TGTGCCAGCAGTGAATTTCTAAATCAGCCCCAGCATTTT
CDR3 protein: CASSEFLNQPQHF

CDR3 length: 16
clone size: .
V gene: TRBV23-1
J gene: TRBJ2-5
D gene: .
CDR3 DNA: TGCGCCAGCACCTCAGGACTAAGCCCCAGGAGGGAGACCCAGTACTTC
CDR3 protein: CASTSGLSPRRETQYF

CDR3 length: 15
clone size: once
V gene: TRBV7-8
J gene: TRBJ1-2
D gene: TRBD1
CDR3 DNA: TGTGCCAGCAGCTTATCCAGGGGACAGGACTATGGCTACACCTTC
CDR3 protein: CASSLSRGQDYGYTF

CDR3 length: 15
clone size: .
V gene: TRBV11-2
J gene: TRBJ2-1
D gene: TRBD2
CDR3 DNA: TGTGCCAGCAGCTCCGGGACTAGTTTATGGAATGAGCAGTTCTTC
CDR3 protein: CASSSGTSLWNEQFF

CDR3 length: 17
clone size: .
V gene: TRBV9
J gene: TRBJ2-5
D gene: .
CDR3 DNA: TGTGCCAGCAGCGTAAGCCCCAGGGGGGCGGGGGAAGGAACCCAGTACTTC
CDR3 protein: CASSVSPRGAGEGTQYF

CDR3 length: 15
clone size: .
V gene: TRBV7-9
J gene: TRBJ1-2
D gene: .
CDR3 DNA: TGTGCCAGCAGCCGCGAGTGGGGGGTCGACTATGGCTACACCTTC
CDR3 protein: CASSREWGVDYGYTF

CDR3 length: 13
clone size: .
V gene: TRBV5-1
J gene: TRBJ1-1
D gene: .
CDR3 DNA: TGCGCCAGCAGCTTACGTCTGAACACTGAAGCTTTCTTT
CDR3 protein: CASSLRLNTEAFF

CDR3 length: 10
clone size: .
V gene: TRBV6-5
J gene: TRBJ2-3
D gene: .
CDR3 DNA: TGTGCCAGCGGGGGAGATACGCAGTATTTT
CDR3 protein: CASGGDTQYF

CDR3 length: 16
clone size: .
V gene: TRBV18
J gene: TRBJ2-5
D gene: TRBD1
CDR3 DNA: TGTGCCAGCTCACCTACTACCGGGACAGGGGAGGAGACCCAGTACTTC
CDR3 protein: CASSPTTGTGEETQYF